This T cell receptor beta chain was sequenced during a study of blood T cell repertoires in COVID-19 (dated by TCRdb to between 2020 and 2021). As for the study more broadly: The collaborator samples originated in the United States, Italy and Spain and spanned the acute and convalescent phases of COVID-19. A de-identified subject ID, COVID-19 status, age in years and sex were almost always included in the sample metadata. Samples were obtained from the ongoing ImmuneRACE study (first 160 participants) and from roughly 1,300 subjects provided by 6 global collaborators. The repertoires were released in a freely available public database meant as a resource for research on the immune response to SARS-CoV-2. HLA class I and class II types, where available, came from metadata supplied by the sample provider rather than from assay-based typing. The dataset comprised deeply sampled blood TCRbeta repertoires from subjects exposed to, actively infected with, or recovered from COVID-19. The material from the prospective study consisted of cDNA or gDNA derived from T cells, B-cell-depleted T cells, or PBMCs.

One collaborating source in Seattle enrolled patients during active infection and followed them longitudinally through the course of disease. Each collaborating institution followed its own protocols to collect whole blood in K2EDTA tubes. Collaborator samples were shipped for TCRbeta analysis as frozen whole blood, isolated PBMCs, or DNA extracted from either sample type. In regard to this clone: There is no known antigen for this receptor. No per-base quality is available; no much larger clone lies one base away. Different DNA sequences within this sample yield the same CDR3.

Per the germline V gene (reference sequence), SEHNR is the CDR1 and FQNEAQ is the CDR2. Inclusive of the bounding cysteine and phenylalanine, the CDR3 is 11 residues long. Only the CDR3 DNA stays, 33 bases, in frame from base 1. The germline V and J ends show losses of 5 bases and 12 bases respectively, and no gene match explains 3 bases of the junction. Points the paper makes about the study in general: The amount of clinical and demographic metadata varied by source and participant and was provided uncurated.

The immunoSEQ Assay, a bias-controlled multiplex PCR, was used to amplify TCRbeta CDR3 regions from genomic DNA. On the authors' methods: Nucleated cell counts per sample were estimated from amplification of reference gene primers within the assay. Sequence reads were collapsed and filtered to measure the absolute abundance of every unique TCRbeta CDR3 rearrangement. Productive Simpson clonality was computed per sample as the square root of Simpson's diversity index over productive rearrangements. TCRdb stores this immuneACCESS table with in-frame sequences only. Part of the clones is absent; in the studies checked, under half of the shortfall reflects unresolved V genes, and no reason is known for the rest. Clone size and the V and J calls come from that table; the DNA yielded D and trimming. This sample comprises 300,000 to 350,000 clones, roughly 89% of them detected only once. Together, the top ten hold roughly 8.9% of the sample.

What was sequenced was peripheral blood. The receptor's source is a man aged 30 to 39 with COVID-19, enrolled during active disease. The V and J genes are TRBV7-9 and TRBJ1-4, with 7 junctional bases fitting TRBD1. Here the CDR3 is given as CASSPGTELFF. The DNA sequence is TGTGCCAGCAGCCCGGGGACAGAACTGTTTTTT.